This T cell receptor (beta chain) was obtained from a study of T cells in Graves' hyperthyroidism and ophthalmopathy. Authors of the study amplified TCR beta CDR3 regions from RNA transcripts. RT-PCR in the first round (using the HTBI primer set) targeted the TCR CDR3. TCRdb re-analysed the multiplex PCR reads in MiXCR, keeping a single row per CDR3 protein. This sample carries hundreds of thousands of distinct CDR3 sequences, under 25% of them seen once, and the ten largest clones take about 34%. The source of the PBMCs was over 8.5 ml of fresh peripheral blood. This clonotype was seen at least ten times. Germline loops: CDR1 MDHEN, CDR2 SYDVKM. J was trimmed by 4 bases and V by 6 bases; bases with no gene match: 8. The CDR3 has 15 residues.

The sample comprised blood. This receptor was taken from a man aged 25 to 40 with Graves' ophthalmopathy. The chain has TRBV28 and TRBJ1-1; TRBD1 matches 10 bases. The CDR3 coding sequence is TGTGCCAGCAGGGCGACAGGGGGCGCTTTCACTGAAGCTTTCTTT. This encodes CASRATGGAFTEAFF.